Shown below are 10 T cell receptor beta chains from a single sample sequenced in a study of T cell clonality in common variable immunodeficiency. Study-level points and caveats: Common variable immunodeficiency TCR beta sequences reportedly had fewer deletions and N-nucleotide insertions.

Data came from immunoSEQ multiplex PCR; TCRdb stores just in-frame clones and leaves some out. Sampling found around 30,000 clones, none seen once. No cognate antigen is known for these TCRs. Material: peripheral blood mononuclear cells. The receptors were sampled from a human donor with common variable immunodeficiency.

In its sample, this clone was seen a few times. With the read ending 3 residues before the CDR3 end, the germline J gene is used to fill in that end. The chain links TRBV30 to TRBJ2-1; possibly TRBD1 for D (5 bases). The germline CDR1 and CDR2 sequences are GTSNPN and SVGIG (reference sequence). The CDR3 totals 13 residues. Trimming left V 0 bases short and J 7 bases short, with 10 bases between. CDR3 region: CAWSVGARNEQFF. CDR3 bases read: TGTGCCTGGAGTGTAGGGGCCCGGAATGAG.

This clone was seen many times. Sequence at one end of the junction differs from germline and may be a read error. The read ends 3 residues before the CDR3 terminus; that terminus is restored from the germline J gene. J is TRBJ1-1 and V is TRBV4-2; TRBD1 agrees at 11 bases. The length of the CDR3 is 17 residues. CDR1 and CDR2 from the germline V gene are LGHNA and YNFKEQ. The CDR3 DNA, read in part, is TGCGCCAGCAGCCAAGCATCAACCGGGACAGGGGGGTGGGTA. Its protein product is CASSQASTGTGGWV. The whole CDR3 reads CASSQASTGTGGWVAFF.

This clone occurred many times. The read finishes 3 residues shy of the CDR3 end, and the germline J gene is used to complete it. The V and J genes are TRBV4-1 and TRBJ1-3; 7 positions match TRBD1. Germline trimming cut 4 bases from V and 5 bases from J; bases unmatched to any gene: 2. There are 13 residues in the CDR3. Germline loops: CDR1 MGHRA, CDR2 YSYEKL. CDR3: CASSRDSRNTIYF. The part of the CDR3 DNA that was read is TGCGCCAGCAGCCGGGACAGCCGAAACACC.

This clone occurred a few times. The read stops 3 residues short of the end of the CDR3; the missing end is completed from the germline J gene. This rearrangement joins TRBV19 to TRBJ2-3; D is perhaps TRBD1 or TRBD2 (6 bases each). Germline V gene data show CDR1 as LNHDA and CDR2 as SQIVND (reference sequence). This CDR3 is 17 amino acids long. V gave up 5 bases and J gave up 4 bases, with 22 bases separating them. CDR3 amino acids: CASSPRWRGFSADTQYF. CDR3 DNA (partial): TGTGCCAGTAGTCCCCGGTGGAGGGGGTTCAGCGCAGATACG.

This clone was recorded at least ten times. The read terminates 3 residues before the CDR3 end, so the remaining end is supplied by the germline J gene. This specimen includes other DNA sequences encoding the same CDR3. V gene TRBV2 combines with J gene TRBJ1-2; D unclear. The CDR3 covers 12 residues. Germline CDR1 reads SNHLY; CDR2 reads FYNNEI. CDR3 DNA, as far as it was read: TGTGCCAGCAGTGAAGCGGGCCCCCGG. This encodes CASSEAGPR. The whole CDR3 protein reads CASSEAGPRYTF.

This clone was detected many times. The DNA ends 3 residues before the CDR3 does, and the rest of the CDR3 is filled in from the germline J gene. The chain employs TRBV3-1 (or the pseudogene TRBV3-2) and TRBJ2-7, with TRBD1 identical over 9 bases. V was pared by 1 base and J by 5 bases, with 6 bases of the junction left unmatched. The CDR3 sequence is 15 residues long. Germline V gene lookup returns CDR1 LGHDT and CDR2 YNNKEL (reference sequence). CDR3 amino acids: CASSQGQGEWDEQYF. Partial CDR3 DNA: TGTGCCAGCAGCCAAGGACAGGGGGAATGGGACGAG.

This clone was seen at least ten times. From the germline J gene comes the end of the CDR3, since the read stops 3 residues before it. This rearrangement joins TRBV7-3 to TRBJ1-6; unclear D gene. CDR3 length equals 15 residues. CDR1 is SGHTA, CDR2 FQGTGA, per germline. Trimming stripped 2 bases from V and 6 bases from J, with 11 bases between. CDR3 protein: CASSLGTGSNSPLHF. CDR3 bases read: TGTGCCAGCAGCTTAGGAACGGGGAGTAATTCACCC.

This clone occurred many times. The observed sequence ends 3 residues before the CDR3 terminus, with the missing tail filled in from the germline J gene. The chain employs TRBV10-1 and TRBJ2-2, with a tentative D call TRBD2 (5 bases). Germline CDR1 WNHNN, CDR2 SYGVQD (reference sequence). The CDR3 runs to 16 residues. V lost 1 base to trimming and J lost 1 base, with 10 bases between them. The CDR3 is CASSELTGGNTGELFF. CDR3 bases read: TGCGCCAGCAGTGAGTTGACTGGAGGGAACACCGGGGAG.

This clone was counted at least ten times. CDR3 amino acids: CASSPWTDYLSGANVLTF. CDR3 DNA (partial): TGTGCCAGCAGTCCATGGACGGACTATCTTTCTGGGGCCAACGTC. The genes are TRBV2 and TRBJ2-6, with a tentative D call TRBD2 (6 bases). The CDR3 goes on 3 residues after the read ends, and that part is filled in from the germline J gene. The CDR3 contains 18 residues. The V and J ends lost 5 bases and 1 base respectively, with 18 bases between them. Germline values: CDR1 SNHLY, CDR2 FYNNEI.

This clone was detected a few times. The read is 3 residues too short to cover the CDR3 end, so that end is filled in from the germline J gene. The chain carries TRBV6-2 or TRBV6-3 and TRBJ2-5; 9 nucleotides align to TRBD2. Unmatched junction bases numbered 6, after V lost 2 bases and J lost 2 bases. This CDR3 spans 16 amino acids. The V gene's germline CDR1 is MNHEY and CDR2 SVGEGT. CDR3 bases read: TGTGCCAGCAGTTACGGACTAGCGACAATGCAAGAGACC. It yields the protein CASSYGLATMQET. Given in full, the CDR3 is CASSYGLATMQETQYF.